Included here is one TCR beta chain sequence, with context. Its target is unknown. From germline, CDR1 is MNHGY and CDR2 SVAAGI. This CDR3 has 15 residues. Between the trimmed V and J ends, which lost 7 bases and 1 base, there was a span of 14 bases. The source of the sample is a study of CD8 T cells in ankylosing spondylitis. Preparation of TCR beta libraries was done by quantitative 5'-RACE with molecular barcodes. One entry per CDR3 protein, called by TCRdb with MiXCR from the 5' RACE reads. Counted here are 150,000 to 200,000 distinct CDR3 sequences, about 16% occurring once; the ten biggest clones make up over 7%. Study findings and constraints: Seven to nine highly homologous variants made up a TCR beta motif that seemed to typify ankylosing spondylitis blood.

The sample comprised blood, either unsorted or a sorted T cell fraction (not recorded which). This chain uses TRBV6-9 with TRBJ1-5, with D hard to call. This TCR was recovered from a male donor with ankylosing spondylitis or in good health (not recorded which). The CDR3 is CASKYSTESNQPQHF. The CDR3 DNA reads as TGTGCCAGCAAGTATTCGACTGAGAGCAATCAGCCCCAGCATTTT.